A selection of T cell receptor beta chains follows, all from one sample in a study of cytotoxic CD8 clonotypes in ibrutinib-treated CLL. Produced via immunoSEQ multiplex PCR; TCRdb's table is partial and in-frame only. The sample includes approximately 190,000 clones, about three quarters of them seen just once. This specimen was PBMCs, taken after 12 months of ibrutinib treatment. These receptors all come from a human donor with chronic lymphocytic leukemia. Both conserved end residues are part of each CDR3. The D gene is left open where the match is weak. Clone size appears in some rows only: once, few, many, or a class for an expanded clone.

d_call clone_size j_call v_call cdr3_aa cdr3_nt
NA NA TRBJ1-1 TRBV6-6 CASSYGMREDREAFF TGTGCCAGCAGTTACGGTATGAGGGAGGACCGTGAAGCTTTCTTT
NA many TRBJ2-2 TRBV7-3 CAPGDFNTGELFF TGTGCCCCCGGGGACTTTAACACCGGGGAGCTGTTTTTT
NA once TRBJ2-3 TRBV5-1 CASSLRGAYLTDTQYF TGCGCCAGCAGCTTGCGGGGGGCCTACCTAACAGATACGCAGTATTTT
TRBD1 few TRBJ2-7 TRBV30 CAFGQGNEQYF TGTGCCTTCGGACAGGGAAACGAGCAGTACTTC
TRBD1 few TRBJ2-1 TRBV2 CASLAGGSNEQFF TGTGCCAGCTTGGCAGGGGGCAGCAATGAGCAGTTCTTC
NA NA TRBJ1-2 TRBV5-8 CASSLGRTPRDGYTF TGTGCCAGCAGCTTGGGCAGGACCCCAAGGGATGGCTACACCTTC
NA NA TRBJ2-5 TRBV2 CASGSGEVETQYF TGTGCCAGCGGCTCGGGAGAGGTAGAGACCCAGTACTTC
TRBD2 few TRBJ2-3 TRBV9 CASSESAGPRGDTQYF TGTGCCAGCAGCGAGTCAGCGGGGCCCCGGGGAGATACGCAGTATTTT
NA NA TRBJ1-1 TRBV6-5 CASSYGGRSTEAFF TGTGCCAGCAGTTACGGGGGGAGGAGCACTGAAGCTTTCTTT
NA NA TRBJ1-2 TRBV7-6 CASSLVGHGYTF TGTGCCAGCAGCTTAGTAGGTCATGGCTACACCTTC
TRBD1 NA TRBJ1-2 TRBV9 CASSARQGLDGYTF TGTGCCAGCAGCGCCCGACAGGGTTTGGATGGCTACACCTTC
NA few TRBJ2-7 TRBV6-1 CASSELWVYEQYF TGTGCCAGCAGTGAATTGTGGGTCTACGAGCAGTACTTC
TRBD1 NA TRBJ2-1 TRBV7-9 CASSPEGTGIFDEQFF TGTGCCAGCAGCCCAGAAGGGACAGGGATATTCGATGAGCAGTTCTTC
TRBD1 NA TRBJ2-6 TRBV25-1 CASSAYPGQNSGANVLTF TGTGCCAGCAGTGCGTACCCGGGACAGAACTCTGGGGCCAACGTCCTGACTTTC
NA NA TRBJ2-5 TRBV5-1 CASSRDGQETQYF TGCGCCAGCAGCCGGGACGGCCAAGAGACCCAGTACTTC
TRBD2 NA TRBJ2-1 TRBV11-2 CASSLEAGTSANNEQFF TGTGCCAGCAGCTTAGAAGCTGGGACTAGCGCAAACAATGAGCAGTTCTTC
NA NA TRBJ2-7 TRBV4-1 CASSPHSSSDSGQYF TGCGCCAGCAGCCCTCACAGCAGCTCAGACTCCGGGCAGTACTTC
NA NA TRBJ2-3 TRBV6-5 CASSYGWATVDTQYF TGTGCCAGCAGTTATGGGTGGGCAACGGTGGATACGCAGTATTTT
NA NA TRBJ2-7 TRBV30 CAWSVGAGAYEQYF TGTGCCTGGAGTGTAGGAGCAGGGGCTTACGAGCAGTACTTC
NA NA TRBJ1-1 TRBV30 CAWKGDTEAFF TGTGCCTGGAAAGGTGACACTGAAGCTTTCTTT
NA NA TRBJ1-5 TRBV2 CASSWEKYSNQPQHF TGTGCCAGCTCCTGGGAAAAATATAGCAATCAGCCCCAGCATTTT
NA NA TRBJ2-5 TRBV30 CAWSKEATPSETQYF TGTGCCTGGAGTAAGGAGGCTACCCCCTCCGAGACCCAGTACTTC
NA NA TRBJ2-3 TRBV5-1 CASSRGASTDTQYF TGCGCCAGCAGTAGGGGCGCCAGCACAGATACGCAGTATTTT
NA NA TRBJ2-6 TRBV30 CAWSGTRGTNVLTF TGTGCCTGGAGCGGCACACGGGGAACCAACGTCCTGACTTTC
TRBD2 NA TRBJ2-7 TRBV18 CASSLSGTSGVRSSYEQYF TGTGCCAGCTCACTCTCAGGGACTAGCGGGGTTAGGAGCTCCTACGAGCAGTACTTC
NA NA TRBJ2-2 TRBV6-5 CASRLVNTGELFF TGTGCCAGCCGACTCGTTAACACCGGGGAGCTGTTTTTT
NA NA TRBJ1-2 TRBV6-1 CASSEAARNYGYTF TGTGCCAGCAGTGAAGCGGCGCGGAACTATGGCTACACCTTC
NA NA TRBJ2-5 TRBV21-1 CASSKVGSGGETQYF TGTGCCAGCAGCAAAGTTGGTAGCGGTGGAGAGACCCAGTACTTC
TRBD1 NA TRBJ1-2 TRBV7-3 CASSLIGGQPYGYTF TGTGCCAGCAGCTTAATTGGGGGACAGCCCTATGGCTACACCTTC
NA few TRBJ1-2 TRBV15 CATSGQDSLRYGYTF TGTGCCACCAGCGGCCAGGACAGCTTGCGCTATGGCTACACCTTC
TRBD2 NA TRBJ2-1 TRBV5-1 CASSSGLATNEQFF TGCGCCAGCAGCTCCGGACTAGCTACAAATGAGCAGTTCTTC
NA NA TRBJ2-7 TRBV18 CASSRGSRSTYEQYF TGTGCCAGCTCACGTGGCAGCCGTTCCACCTACGAGCAGTACTTC
NA NA TRBJ2-7 TRBV4-2 CASSQGASSYEQYF TGTGCCAGCAGCCAGGGAGCCTCATCTTACGAGCAGTACTTC
NA medium-sized TRBJ2-7 TRBV27 CASGGQTSSYEQYF TGTGCCAGCGGCGGACAGACGAGCTCCTACGAGCAGTACTTC
NA few TRBJ2-3 TRBV6-5 CASSYSYRGTDTQYF TGTGCCAGCAGTTACTCGTATCGGGGCACAGATACGCAGTATTTT
NA NA TRBJ2-6 TRBV27 CASSLSFSGANVLTF TGTGCCAGCAGTTTAAGCTTCTCTGGGGCCAACGTCCTGACTTTC
TRBD2 NA TRBJ2-1 TRBV7-2 CASSTPRTSGRNNEQFF TGTGCCAGCAGCACCCCCCGGACTAGCGGGAGAAACAATGAGCAGTTCTTC
NA once TRBJ1-1 TRBV29-1 CSVVDGEAFF TGCAGCGTTGTTGACGGTGAAGCTTTCTTT
TRBD1 NA TRBJ1-1 TRBV7-8 CASRPQGWNTEAFF TGTGCCAGCAGACCACAGGGGTGGAACACTGAAGCTTTCTTT
TRBD1 once TRBJ1-1 TRBV23-1 CASSLRTGANTEAFF TGCGCCAGCAGTCTTCGGACAGGAGCGAACACTGAAGCTTTCTTT
NA NA TRBJ2-3 TRBV2 CASSGRDTQYF TGTGCCAGCAGCGGAAGGGATACGCAGTATTTT
NA NA TRBJ2-1 TRBV11-1 CASSLPAGARNEQFF TGTGCCAGCAGCTTACCGGCAGGGGCACGAAATGAGCAGTTCTTC
NA NA TRBJ2-1 TRBV7-2 CASSLVLTSSYNEQFF TGTGCCAGCAGCTTAGTACTGACGAGCTCCTACAATGAGCAGTTCTTC
NA NA TRBJ1-6 TRBV9 CASSVGGTGGSPLHF TGTGCCAGCAGCGTAGGTGGGACTGGAGGTTCACCCCTCCACTTT
NA NA TRBJ1-2 TRBV28 CASTLSPNYGYTF TGTGCCAGCACCTTATCTCCTAACTATGGCTACACCTTC